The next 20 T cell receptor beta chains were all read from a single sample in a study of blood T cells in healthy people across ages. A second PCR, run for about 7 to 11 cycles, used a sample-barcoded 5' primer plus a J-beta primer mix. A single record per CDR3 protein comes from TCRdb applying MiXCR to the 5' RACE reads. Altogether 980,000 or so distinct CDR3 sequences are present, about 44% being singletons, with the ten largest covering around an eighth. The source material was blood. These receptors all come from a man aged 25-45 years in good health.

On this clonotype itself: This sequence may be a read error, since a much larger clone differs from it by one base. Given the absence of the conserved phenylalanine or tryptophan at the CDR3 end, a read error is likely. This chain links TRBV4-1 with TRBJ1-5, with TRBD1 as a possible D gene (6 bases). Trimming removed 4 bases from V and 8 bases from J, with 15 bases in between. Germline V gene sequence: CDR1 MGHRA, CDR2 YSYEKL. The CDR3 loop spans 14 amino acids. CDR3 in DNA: TGCGCCAGCAGCCCAGGGAACAGGGCGGAGCCCCAGCATTCT. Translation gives CASSPGNRAEPQHS.

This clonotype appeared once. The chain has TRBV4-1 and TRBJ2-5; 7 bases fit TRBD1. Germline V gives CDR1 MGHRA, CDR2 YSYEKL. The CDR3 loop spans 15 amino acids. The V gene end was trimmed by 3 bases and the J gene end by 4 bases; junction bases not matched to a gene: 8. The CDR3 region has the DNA TGCGCCAGCAGCCAGCCCGGGACAGCCCTAGAGACCCAGTACTTC. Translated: CASSQPGTALETQYF.

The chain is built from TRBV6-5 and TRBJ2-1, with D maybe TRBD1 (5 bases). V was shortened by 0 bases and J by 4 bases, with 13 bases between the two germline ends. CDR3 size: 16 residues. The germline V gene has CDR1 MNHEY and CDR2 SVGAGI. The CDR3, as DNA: TGTGCCAGCAGTTACTCGTCGGCGCAGGGTTACAATGAGCAGTTCTTC. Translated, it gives CASSYSSAQGYNEQFF.

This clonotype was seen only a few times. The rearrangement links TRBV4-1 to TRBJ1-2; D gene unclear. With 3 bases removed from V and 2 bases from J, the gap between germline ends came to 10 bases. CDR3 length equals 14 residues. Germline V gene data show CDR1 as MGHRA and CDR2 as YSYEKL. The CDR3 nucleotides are TGCGCCAGCAGCCACGAGGAAGGAAACTATGGCTACACCTTC. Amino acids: CASSHEEGNYGYTF.

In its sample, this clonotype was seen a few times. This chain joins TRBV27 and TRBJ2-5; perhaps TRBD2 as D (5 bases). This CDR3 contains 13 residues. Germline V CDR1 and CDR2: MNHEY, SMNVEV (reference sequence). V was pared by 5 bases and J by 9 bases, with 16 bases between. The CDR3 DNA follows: TGTGCCAGCAGTCCTAGCCCCCCGACACCCCAGTACTTC. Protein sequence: CASSPSPPTPQYF.

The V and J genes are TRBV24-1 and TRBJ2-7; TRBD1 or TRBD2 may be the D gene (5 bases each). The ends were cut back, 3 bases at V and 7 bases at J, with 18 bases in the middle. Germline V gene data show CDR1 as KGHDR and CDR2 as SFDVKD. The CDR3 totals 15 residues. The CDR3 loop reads CATSDAQVDYNEQYF. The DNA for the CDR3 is TGTGCCACCAGTGATGCACAGGTAGACTACAATGAGCAGTACTTC.

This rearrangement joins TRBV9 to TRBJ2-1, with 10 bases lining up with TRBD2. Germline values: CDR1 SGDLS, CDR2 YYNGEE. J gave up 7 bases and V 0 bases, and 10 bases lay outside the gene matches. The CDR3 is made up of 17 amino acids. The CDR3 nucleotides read TGTGCCAGCAGCGTAGCTCGGCTAGCGGGGGTAAAGAATGAGCAGTTCTTC. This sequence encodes CASSVARLAGVKNEQFF.

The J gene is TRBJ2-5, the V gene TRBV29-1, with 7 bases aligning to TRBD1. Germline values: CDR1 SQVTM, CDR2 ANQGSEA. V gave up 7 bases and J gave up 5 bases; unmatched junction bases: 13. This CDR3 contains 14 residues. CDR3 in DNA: TGCAGCGGGAAAGACAGGGAAAAATCGGAGACCCAGTACTTC. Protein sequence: CSGKDREKSETQYF.

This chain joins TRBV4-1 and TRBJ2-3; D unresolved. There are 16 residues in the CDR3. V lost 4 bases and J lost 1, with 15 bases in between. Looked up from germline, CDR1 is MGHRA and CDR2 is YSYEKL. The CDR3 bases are TGCGCCAGCAGCCTTGCTGGGGTAGTCGGCACAGATACGCAGTATTTT. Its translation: CASSLAGVVGTDTQYF.

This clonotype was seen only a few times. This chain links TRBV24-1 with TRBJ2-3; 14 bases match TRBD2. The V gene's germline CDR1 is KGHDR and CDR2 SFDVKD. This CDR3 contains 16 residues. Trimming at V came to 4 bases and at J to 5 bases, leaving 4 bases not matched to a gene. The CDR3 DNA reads TGTGCCACCAGTGACTTGGGACTAGCGGGGGTAGATACGCAGTATTTT. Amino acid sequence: CATSDLGLAGVDTQYF.

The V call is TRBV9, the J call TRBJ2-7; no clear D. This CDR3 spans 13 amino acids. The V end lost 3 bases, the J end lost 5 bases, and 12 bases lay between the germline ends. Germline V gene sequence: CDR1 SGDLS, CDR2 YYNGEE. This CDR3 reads CASSGGPEHEQYF. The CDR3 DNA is TGTGCCAGCAGCGGAGGCCCGGAACACGAGCAGTACTTC.

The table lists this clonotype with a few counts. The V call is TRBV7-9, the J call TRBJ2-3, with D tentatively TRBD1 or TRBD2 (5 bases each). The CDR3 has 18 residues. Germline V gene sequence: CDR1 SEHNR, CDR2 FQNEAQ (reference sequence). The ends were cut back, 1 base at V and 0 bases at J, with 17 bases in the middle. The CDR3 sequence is CASSLGYRQRNSTDTQYF. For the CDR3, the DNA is TGTGCCAGCAGCTTAGGGTACCGACAGCGGAATAGCACAGATACGCAGTATTTT. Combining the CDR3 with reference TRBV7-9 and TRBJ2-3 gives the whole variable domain DTGVSQNPRHKITKRGQNVTFRCDPISEHNRLYWYRQTLGQGPEFLTYFQNEAQLEKSRLLSDRFSAERPKGSFSTLEIQRTEQGDSAMYLCASSLGYRQRNSTDTQYFGPGTRLTVL.

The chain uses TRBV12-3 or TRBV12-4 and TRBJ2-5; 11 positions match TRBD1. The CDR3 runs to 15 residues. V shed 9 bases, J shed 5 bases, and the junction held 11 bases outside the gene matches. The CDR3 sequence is CASGWRTGGRETQYF. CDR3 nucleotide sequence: TGTGCCAGTGGGTGGAGGACAGGGGGCCGTGAGACCCAGTACTTC.

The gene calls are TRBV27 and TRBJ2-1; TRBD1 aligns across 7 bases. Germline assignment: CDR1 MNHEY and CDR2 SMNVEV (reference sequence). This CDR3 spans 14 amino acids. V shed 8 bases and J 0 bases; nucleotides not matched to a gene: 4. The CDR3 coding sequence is TGTGCCAGCGGAAGGGACAGCTCCTACAATGAGCAGTTCTTC. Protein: CASGRDSSYNEQFF.

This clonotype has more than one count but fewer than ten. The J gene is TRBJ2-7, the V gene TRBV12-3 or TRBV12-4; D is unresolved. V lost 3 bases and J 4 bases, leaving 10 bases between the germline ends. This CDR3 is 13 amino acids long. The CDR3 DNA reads TGTGCCAGCAGTTTGCAGTCCCTATACGAGCAGTACTTC. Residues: CASSLQSLYEQYF.

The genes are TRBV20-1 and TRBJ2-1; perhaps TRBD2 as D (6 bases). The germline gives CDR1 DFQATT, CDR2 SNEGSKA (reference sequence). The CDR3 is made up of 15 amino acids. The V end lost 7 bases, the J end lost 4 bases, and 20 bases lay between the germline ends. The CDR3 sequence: CSGEGTGAFYNEQFF. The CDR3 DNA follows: TGCAGTGGGGAAGGAACGGGAGCTTTTTACAATGAGCAGTTCTTC.

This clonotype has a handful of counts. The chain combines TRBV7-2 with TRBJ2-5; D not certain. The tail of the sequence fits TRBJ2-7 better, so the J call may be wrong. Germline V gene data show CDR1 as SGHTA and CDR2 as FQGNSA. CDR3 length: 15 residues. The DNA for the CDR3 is TGTGCCAGCAGCTTAGGTCAGGTTATCTTCGACGAGCAGTACTTC. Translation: CASSLGQVIFDEQYF.

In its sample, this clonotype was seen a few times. The CDR3 is CASTQTDVTGYTF. CDR3 coding DNA: TGTGCCAGCACCCAGACAGACGTCACGGGCTACACCTTC. The V and J genes are TRBV6-2 or TRBV6-3 and TRBJ1-2, with TRBD1 as a possible D gene (5 bases). The germline V and J ends were trimmed by 7 bases and 8 bases, with 17 bases remaining between them. This CDR3 comprises 13 residues. Per the germline V gene, CDR1 is MNHEY and CDR2 is SVGEGT.

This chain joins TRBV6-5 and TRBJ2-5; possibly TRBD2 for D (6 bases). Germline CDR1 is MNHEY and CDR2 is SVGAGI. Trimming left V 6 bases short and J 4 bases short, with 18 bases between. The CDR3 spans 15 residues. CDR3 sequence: CASSLGGAVTETQYF. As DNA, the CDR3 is TGTGCCAGCAGCCTGGGGGGAGCGGTTACAGAGACCCAGTACTTC.

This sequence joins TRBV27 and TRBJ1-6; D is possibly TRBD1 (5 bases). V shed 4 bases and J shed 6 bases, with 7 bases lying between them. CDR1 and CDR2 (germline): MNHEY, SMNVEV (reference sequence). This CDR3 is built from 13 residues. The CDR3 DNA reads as TGTGCCAGCAGTTGGGGGTTTAATTCACCCCTCCACTTT. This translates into CASSWGFNSPLHF.